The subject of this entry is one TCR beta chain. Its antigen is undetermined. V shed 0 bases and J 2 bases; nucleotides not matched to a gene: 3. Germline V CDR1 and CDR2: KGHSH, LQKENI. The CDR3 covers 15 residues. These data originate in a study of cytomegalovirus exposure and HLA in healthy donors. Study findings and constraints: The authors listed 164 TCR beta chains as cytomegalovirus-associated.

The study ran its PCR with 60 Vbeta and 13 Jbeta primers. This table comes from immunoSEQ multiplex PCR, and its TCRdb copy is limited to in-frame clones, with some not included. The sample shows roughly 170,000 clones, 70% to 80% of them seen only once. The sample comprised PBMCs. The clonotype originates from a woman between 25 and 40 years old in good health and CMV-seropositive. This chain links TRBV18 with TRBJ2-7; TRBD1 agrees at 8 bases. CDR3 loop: CASSPPVTGAYEQYF. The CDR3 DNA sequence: TGTGCCAGCTCACCACCGGTGACAGGGGCCTACGAGCAGTACTTC.